One TCR beta chain is described in this entry. Antigen specificity is unknown. Trimming took off 2 bases at V and 4 bases at J, with 7 bases between the two ends. The CDR3 has 12 residues. From germline, CDR1 is GTSNPN and CDR2 SVGIG (reference sequence). This record comes from a study of cytomegalovirus exposure and HLA in healthy donors. Overall study findings and caveats: Researchers left out some V segments, among them TRBV6-2 and TRBV6-3, as indistinguishable. Upon later analysis, TCR association rates were observed to vary by HLA locus, being highest for DRB1 and lowest for HLA-C.

PCR primers comprised 60 Vbeta and 13 Jbeta primers. TCRdb's copy holds only in-frame clones and misses some; the assay was immunoSEQ multiplex PCR. The sample yields fewer than 250,000 clones, under 85% seen once. The chain carries TRBV30 and TRBJ2-3; D is undetermined. This clonotype originated in a woman aged 45-59 years in good health and CMV-seropositive. The sequenced material came from PBMCs. The CDR3 spells CAWSNLADTQYF. The CDR3 DNA sequence: TGTGCCTGGAGTAACTTGGCAGATACGCAGTATTTT. The full variable domain, rest sourced from reference TRBV30 and TRBJ2-3, is SQTIHQWPATLVQPVGSPLSLECTVEGTSNPNLYWYRQAAGRGLQLLFYSVGIGQISSEVPQNLSASRPQDRQFILSSKKLLLSDSGFYLCAWSNLADTQYFGPGTRLTVL.